This TCR beta chain came from a study of blood T cells in healthy people across ages. Whole-study context: There was about one barcoded beta molecule captured by template switching per two T cells. Notes on the study in general: Donors of long life had a larger count of naive CD4+ cells and greater diversity than aged donors.

Donors ranged from about 6 to 95 years old and were healthy Caucasians in Russia. A second PCR of roughly 6 to 12 cycles used a sample-barcoded 5' primer and a J-beta primer mix. One entry per CDR3 protein, called by TCRdb with MiXCR from the 5' RACE reads. This table has around 710,000 distinct CDR3 sequences, roughly 44% appearing once. The CDR3 totals 17 residues. The V and J ends lost 5 bases and 2 bases, in that order; junction bases with no gene match: 12. Germline V gives CDR1 SQVTM, CDR2 ANQGSEA. Comment on this clonotype: What it binds is not known.

The sequence was obtained from a woman aged 60-70 years in good health. The source material was blood. The rearrangement joins TRBV29-1 to TRBJ2-3; 11 bases map to TRBD2. The CDR3 reads CSVSGTSGNLATDTQYF. In DNA, the CDR3 is TGCAGCGTTTCAGGGACTAGCGGTAATCTGGCCACAGATACGCAGTATTTT.